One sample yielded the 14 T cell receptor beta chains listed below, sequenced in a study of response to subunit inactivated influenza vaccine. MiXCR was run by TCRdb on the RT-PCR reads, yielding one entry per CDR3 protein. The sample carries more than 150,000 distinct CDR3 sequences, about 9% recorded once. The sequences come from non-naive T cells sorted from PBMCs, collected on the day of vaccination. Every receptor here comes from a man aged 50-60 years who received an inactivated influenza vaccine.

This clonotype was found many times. The CDR3 loop is CSARGRLNTEAFF. Here the CDR3 DNA reads TGCAGTGCTAGAGGACGGCTAAACACTGAAGCTTTCTTT. V usage is TRBV20-1 and J usage is TRBJ1-1; D is unresolved. The V gene lost 1 base and the J gene lost 2 bases, with 8 bases spanning the gap. Germline V lookup: CDR1 DFQATT, CDR2 SNEGSKA (reference sequence). This CDR3 has 13 residues.

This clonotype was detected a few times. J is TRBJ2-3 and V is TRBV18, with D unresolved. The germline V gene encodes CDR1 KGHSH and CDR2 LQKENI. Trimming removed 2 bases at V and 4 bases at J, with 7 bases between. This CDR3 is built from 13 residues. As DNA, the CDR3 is TGTGCCAGCTCACCAGAAATGTCAGATACGCAGTATTTT. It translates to CASSPEMSDTQYF.

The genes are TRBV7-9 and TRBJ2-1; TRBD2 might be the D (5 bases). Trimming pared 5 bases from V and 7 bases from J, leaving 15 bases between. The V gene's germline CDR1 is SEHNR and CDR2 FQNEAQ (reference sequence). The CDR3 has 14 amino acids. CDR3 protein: CASSLTNRGNEQFF. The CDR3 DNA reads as TGTGCCAGCAGCCTGACAAACAGAGGGAATGAGCAGTTCTTC.

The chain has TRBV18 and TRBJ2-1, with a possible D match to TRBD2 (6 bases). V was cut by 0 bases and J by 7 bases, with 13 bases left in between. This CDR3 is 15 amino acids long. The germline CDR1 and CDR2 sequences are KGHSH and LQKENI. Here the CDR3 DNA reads TGTGCCAGCTCACCACCGAGCGACGGGAGAAATGAGCAGTTCTTC. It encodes CASSPPSDGRNEQFF.

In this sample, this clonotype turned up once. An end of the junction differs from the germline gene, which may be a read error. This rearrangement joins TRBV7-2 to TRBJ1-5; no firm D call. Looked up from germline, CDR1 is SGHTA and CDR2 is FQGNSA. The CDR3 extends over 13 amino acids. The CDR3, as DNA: TGTGCCAGCAGCCCCAGTACCAATCAGCACCAGCATTTT. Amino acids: CASSPSTNQHQHF.

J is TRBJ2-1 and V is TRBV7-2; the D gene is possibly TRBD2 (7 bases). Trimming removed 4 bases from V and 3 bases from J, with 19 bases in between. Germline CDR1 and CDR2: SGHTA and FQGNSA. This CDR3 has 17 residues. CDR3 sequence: CASSSSPGGRVYNEQFF. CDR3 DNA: TGTGCCAGCAGCTCTAGCCCGGGGGGCAGGGTCTACAATGAGCAGTTCTTC.

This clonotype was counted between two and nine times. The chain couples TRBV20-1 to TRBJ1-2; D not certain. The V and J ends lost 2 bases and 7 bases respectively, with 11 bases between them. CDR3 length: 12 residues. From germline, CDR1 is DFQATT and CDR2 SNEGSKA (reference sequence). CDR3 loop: CSARRLGSGYTF. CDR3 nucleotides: TGCAGTGCTAGACGGCTGGGGAGTGGCTACACCTTC.

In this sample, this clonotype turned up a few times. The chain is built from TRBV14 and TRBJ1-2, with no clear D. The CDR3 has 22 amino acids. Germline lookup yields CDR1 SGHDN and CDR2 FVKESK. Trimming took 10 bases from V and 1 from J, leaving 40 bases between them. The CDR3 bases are TGTGCCACGGGTCTGTTCGTTCAAGCAACGGAGCGCGGGCAGAAATTTAACTATGGCTACACCTTC. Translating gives CATGLFVQATERGQKFNYGYTF.

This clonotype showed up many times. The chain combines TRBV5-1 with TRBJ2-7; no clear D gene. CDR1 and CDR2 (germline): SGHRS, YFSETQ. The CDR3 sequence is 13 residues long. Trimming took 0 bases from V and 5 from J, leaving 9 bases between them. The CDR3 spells CASSLGGFNEQYF. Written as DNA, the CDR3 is TGCGCCAGCAGCTTGGGTGGTTTCAACGAGCAGTACTTC.

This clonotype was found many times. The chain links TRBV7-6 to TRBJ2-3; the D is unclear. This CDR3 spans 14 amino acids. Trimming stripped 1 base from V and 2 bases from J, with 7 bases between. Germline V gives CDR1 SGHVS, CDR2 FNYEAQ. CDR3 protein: CASSLGLDTDTQYF. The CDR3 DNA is TGTGCCAGCAGCTTAGGTCTGGACACAGATACGCAGTATTTT.

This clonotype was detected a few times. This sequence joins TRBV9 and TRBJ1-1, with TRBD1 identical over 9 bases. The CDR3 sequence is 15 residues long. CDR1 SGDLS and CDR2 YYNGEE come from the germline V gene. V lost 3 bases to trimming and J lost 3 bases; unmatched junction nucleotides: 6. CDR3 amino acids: CASSAGTGLDTEAFF. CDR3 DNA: TGTGCCAGCAGCGCTGGGACAGGGTTGGACACTGAAGCTTTCTTT.

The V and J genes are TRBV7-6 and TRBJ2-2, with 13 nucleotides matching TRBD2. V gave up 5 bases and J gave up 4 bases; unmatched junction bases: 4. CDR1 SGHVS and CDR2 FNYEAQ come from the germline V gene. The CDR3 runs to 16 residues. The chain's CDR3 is CASSRRTSGSTGELFF. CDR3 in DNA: TGTGCCAGCAGCCGACGGACTAGCGGGAGCACCGGGGAGCTGTTTTTT.

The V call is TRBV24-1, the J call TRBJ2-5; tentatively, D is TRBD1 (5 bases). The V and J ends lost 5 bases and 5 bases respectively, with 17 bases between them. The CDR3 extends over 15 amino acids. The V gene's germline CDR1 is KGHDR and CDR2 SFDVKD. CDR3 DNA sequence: TGTGCCACCAGTGTCAATAGGCAGGGCGGCGAGACCCAGTACTTC. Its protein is CATSVNRQGGETQYF.

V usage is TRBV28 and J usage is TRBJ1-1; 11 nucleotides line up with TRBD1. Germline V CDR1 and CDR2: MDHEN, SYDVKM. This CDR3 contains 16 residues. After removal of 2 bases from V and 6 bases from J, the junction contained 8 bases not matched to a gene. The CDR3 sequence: CASSLGTGGSFAEAFF. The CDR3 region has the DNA TGTGCCAGCAGTTTAGGGACAGGGGGATCATTTGCTGAAGCTTTCTTT.